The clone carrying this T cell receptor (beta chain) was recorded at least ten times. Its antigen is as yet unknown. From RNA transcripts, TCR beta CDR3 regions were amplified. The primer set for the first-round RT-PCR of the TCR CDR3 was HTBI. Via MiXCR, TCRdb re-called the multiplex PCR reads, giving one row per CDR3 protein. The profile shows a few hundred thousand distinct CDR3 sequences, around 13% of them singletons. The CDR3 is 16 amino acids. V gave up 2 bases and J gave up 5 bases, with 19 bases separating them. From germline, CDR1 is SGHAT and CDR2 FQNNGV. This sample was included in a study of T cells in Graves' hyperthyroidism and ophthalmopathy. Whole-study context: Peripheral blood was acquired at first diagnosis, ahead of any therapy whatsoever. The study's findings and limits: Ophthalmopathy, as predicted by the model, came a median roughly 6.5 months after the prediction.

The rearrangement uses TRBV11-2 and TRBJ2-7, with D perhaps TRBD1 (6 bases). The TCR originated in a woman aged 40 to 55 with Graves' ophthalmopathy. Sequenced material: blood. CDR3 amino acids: CASSLQGRIPYDEQYF. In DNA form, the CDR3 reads TGTGCCAGCAGCTTACAGGGGCGCATCCCCTACGACGAGCAGTACTTC.